The clone carrying this T cell receptor (beta chain) was detected a few times. Its antigen is as yet unknown. Unique molecular identifiers were used in preparing the TCRbeta library. TCRdb ran MiXCR on the PCR reads and lists one entry per CDR3 protein. The table shows about 120,000 distinct CDR3 sequences, with under 25% occurring only once. These data originate in a study of T-cell reconstitution after alpha-beta-depleted transplantation in children. The study, taken as a whole, reports: Newly generated T cells supplied most T-cell counts and diversity one year post-transplant.

The CDR3 length is 14 residues. V was clipped by 4 bases and J by 6 bases; unmatched bases: 7. Germline V gene sequence: CDR1 KGHSH, CDR2 LQKENI. The sequence was obtained from a male patient under 10 years old who had a stem cell transplant for chronic granulomatous disease, so the T cells may come from the graft donor. The J gene is TRBJ2-3, the V gene TRBV18; TRBD1 matches at 7 bases. The sample in question was PBMCs, mostly from graft donor cells, obtained 180 days after TCRalphabeta/CD19-depleted stem cell transplant. The CDR3 sequence: CASSLQTGVDTQYF. The CDR3 DNA reads as TGTGCCAGCTCACTTCAAACAGGGGTTGATACGCAGTATTTT. Full variable domain (rest looked up from reference TRBV18 and TRBJ2-3): NAGVMQNPRHLVRRRGQEARLRCSPMKGHSHVYWYRQLPEEGLKFMVYLQKENIIDESGMPKERFSAEFPKEGPSILRIQQVVRGDSAAYFCASSLQTGVDTQYFGPGTRLTVL.